Listed below are T cell receptor beta chains from one sample, sequenced in a study of cytomegalovirus exposure and HLA in healthy donors. The repertoire was sequenced with immunoSEQ multiplex PCR; TCRdb's copy has only in-frame clones and lacks some. The sample lists about 85,000 clones, around 77% seen once, with under 2.5% in the top ten. Material for sequencing was PBMCs. These receptors originate from a boy between 10 and 17 years old in good health and CMV-seronegative. The CDR3 runs from the conserved cysteine through the conserved F or W. The order of the fields is CDR3 protein, CDR3 DNA, V gene, clone size, J gene, D gene. D genes are given only for firm matches. Clone size is stated in some rows and not others, as once, few, many or a class when expanded.

CDR3 protein: CSGQGYRQFF
CDR3 DNA: TGCAGCGGACAGGGTTATAGGCAGTTCTTC
V gene: TRBV29-1
clone size: many
J gene: TRBJ2-1
D gene: TRBD1

CDR3 protein: CASSPGRGLFYGYTF
CDR3 DNA: TGTGCCAGCAGTCCAGGGCGGGGACTTTTCTATGGCTACACCTTC
V gene: TRBV6-5
clone size: .
J gene: TRBJ1-2
D gene: .

CDR3 protein: CASSSGRGGQPQHF
CDR3 DNA: TGTGCCAGCAGCTCAGGTCGGGGAGGACAGCCCCAGCATTTT
V gene: TRBV5-6
clone size: many
J gene: TRBJ1-5
D gene: .

CDR3 protein: CAQAGVGNEQFF
CDR3 DNA: TGTGCCCAAGCGGGAGTAGGCAATGAGCAGTTCTTC
V gene: TRBV2
clone size: .
J gene: TRBJ2-1
D gene: TRBD2

CDR3 protein: CASSTGVTEAFF
CDR3 DNA: TGTGCCAGCTCGACAGGGGTAACTGAAGCTTTCTTT
V gene: TRBV6-1
clone size: .
J gene: TRBJ1-1
D gene: TRBD1

CDR3 protein: CASSTTGPNTEAFF
CDR3 DNA: TGTGCCAGCAGCACTACAGGACCGAACACTGAAGCTTTCTTT
V gene: TRBV7-9
clone size: .
J gene: TRBJ1-1
D gene: .

CDR3 protein: CASSDRIRNTEAFF
CDR3 DNA: TGTGCCAGCAGTGACCGAATCAGGAACACTGAAGCTTTCTTT
V gene: TRBV6-1
clone size: few
J gene: TRBJ1-1
D gene: .

CDR3 protein: CASSPATGDQPQHF
CDR3 DNA: TGTGCCAGCTCACCAGCGACGGGAGATCAGCCCCAGCATTTT
V gene: TRBV18
clone size: .
J gene: TRBJ1-5
D gene: .

CDR3 protein: CASSRDGRSGYTF
CDR3 DNA: TGTGCCAGCAGCCGGGACGGGAGGTCGGGCTACACCTTC
V gene: TRBV7-3
clone size: few
J gene: TRBJ1-2
D gene: .

CDR3 protein: CAWSTGTGVAEQYF
CDR3 DNA: TGTGCCTGGTCTACCGGGACAGGGGTAGCCGAGCAGTACTTC
V gene: TRBV30
clone size: .
J gene: TRBJ2-7
D gene: TRBD1

CDR3 protein: CASSQDTSGGANEQFF
CDR3 DNA: TGTGCCAGCAGCCAAGATACTAGCGGGGGGGCCAATGAGCAGTTCTTC
V gene: TRBV4-2
clone size: .
J gene: TRBJ2-1
D gene: TRBD2

CDR3 protein: CASSSRGLGEQFF
CDR3 DNA: TGTGCCAGCAGTTCCAGGGGGCTCGGTGAGCAGTTCTTC
V gene: TRBV27
clone size: .
J gene: TRBJ2-1
D gene: TRBD1

CDR3 protein: CAIDWGRGGQPQHF
CDR3 DNA: TGTGCCATCGATTGGGGCAGGGGCGGTCAGCCCCAGCATTTT
V gene: TRBV6-1
clone size: .
J gene: TRBJ1-5
D gene: .

CDR3 protein: CASSLSGRPVYEQYF
CDR3 DNA: TGTGCCAGCAGCTTAAGCGGACGGCCTGTCTACGAGCAGTACTTC
V gene: TRBV13
clone size: few
J gene: TRBJ2-7
D gene: .

CDR3 protein: CASSLRDRGVEGYTF
CDR3 DNA: TGTGCCAGCAGTTTACGAGACAGGGGTGTTGAGGGCTACACCTTC
V gene: TRBV28
clone size: .
J gene: TRBJ1-2
D gene: TRBD1

CDR3 protein: CASSIQGPNTEAFF
CDR3 DNA: TGTGCCAGTAGTATCCAGGGGCCGAACACTGAAGCTTTCTTT
V gene: TRBV19
clone size: .
J gene: TRBJ1-1
D gene: .

CDR3 protein: CASSTHRYGYTF
CDR3 DNA: TGTGCCAGCAGTACTCATCGCTATGGCTACACCTTC
V gene: TRBV2
clone size: .
J gene: TRBJ1-2
D gene: .